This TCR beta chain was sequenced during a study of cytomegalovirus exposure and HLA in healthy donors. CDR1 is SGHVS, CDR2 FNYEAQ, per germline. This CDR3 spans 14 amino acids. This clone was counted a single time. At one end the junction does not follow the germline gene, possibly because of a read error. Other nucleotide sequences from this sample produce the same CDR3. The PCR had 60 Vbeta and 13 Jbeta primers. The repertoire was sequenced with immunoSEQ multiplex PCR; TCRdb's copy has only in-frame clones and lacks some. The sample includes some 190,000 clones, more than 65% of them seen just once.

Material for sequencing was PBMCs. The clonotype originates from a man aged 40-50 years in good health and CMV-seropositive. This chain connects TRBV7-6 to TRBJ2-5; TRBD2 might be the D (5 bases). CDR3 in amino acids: CASSPPGVQETQYF. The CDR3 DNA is TGTGCCAGCAGCCCCCCCGGGGTTCAAGAGACTCAGTACTTC.